This TCR beta chain was identified in a study of blood T cell dynamics during melanoma immunotherapy. CDR3 length equals 13 residues. Deletions cut 4 bases from V and 5 bases from J, with 11 bases between. Germline assignment: CDR1 SNHLY and CDR2 FYNNEI. Time point meaning: week 3, after first cycle of checkpoint inhibitor. A fixed DNA input of roughly 0.35 ug was used per bulk PBMC sample. Sequenced by immunoSEQ multiplex PCR; TCRdb stores in-frame clones only, minus some. The repertoire includes about 8,800 clones, over 75% of them detected once, and about 1% sits in the top ten. Sequenced material: blood, taken from a patient treated with checkpoint blockade. The chain is built from TRBV2 and TRBJ2-5; D ambiguous. The clonotype originates from a human donor with melanoma. The CDR3 DNA follows: TGTGCCAGCAGTGTTGAGGCTGGGGAGACCCAGTACTTC. Translation gives CASSVEAGETQYF.